The 11 T cell receptor beta chains below all came from one sample that was sequenced in a study of T cell responses to AZD1222 COVID-19 vaccine. TCRdb's copy holds only in-frame clones and misses some; the assay was immunoSEQ multiplex PCR. The data hold about 150,000 clones, with roughly nine tenths observed a single time. The input for sequencing was peripheral blood, taken on day 0 of AZD1222 vaccination. The receptors stem from an adult in good health.

The chain is built from TRBV5-1 and TRBJ2-3, with 8 bases that match TRBD1. Germline assignment: CDR1 SGHRS and CDR2 YFSETQ. The CDR3 is 16 residues long. V lost 6 bases, J lost 2 bases, and 11 bases stayed unmatched. CDR3 sequence: CASTTDRGLNTDTQYF. For the CDR3, the DNA is TGCGCCAGCACCACCGACAGGGGTCTCAACACAGATACGCAGTATTTT. The full variable domain, its missing parts supplied by reference TRBV5-1 and TRBJ2-3, is KAGVTQTPRYLIKTRGQQVTLSCSPISGHRSVSWYQQTPGQGLQFLFEYFSETQRNKGNFPGRFSGRQFSNSRSEMNVSTLELGDSALYLCASTTDRGLNTDTQYFGPGTRLTVL.

The chain couples TRBV19 to TRBJ1-2; unclear D gene. The CDR3 consists of 11 residues. Trimming cost V 5 bases and J 7 bases, with 8 bases left between them. CDR1 is LNHDA and CDR2 is SQIVND in the germline V gene (reference sequence). The CDR3 DNA reads TGTGCCAGTAGTCTCCAGTTTGGCTACACCTTC. It specifies CASSLQFGYTF.

This clone appeared a single time. The V call is TRBV9, the J call TRBJ1-2; D is possibly TRBD1 (5 bases). The CDR3 loop spans 12 amino acids. V was trimmed by 7 bases and J by 8 bases, leaving 15 bases between them. Germline V gene data show CDR1 as SGDLS and CDR2 as YYNGEE. The CDR3 sequence is CASHDTGGGYTF. The CDR3, as DNA: TGTGCCAGCCACGACACCGGGGGAGGCTACACCTTC. Complete variable domain (other parts from reference TRBV9 and TRBJ1-2): DSGVTQTPKHLITATGQRVTLRCSPRSGDLSVYWYQQSLDQGLQFLIQYYNGEERAKGNILERFSAQQFPDLHSELNLSSLELGDSALYFCASHDTGGGYTFGSGTRLTVV.

The V call is TRBV5-1, the J call TRBJ2-1; 11 bases are shared with TRBD2. The CDR3 consists of 15 residues. Germline assignment: CDR1 SGHRS and CDR2 YFSETQ. V lost 3 bases to trimming and J lost 7 bases; unmatched junction nucleotides: 6. CDR3 region: CASSSTSGSMNEQFF. CDR3 sequence (DNA): TGCGCCAGCAGCTCCACTAGCGGGAGTATGAATGAGCAGTTCTTC.

This rearrangement joins TRBV27 to TRBJ1-5; D not resolved. Trimming left V 3 bases short and J 2 bases short, with 5 bases between. The CDR3 contains 13 residues. Germline CDR1 reads MNHEY; CDR2 reads SMNVEV (reference sequence). In nucleotides, the CDR3 is TGTGCCAGCAGTTTCGGCCGCAATCAGCCCCAGCATTTT. This gives the protein CASSFGRNQPQHF.

The chain links TRBV9 to TRBJ2-7; TRBD2 aligns across 7 bases. The V gene's germline CDR1 is SGDLS and CDR2 YYNGEE. V shed 0 bases and J 0 bases; nucleotides not matched to a gene: 3. The CDR3 is made up of 15 amino acids. DNA for the CDR3: TGTGCCAGCAGCGTAGACGGGAGGACCTCCTACGAGCAGTACTTC. Translated: CASSVDGRTSYEQYF.

The V gene is TRBV9, the J gene TRBJ1-2; 7 bases map to TRBD1. CDR1 SGDLS and CDR2 YYNGEE come from the germline V gene. The CDR3 totals 18 residues. V lost 4 bases and J lost 1; bases outside the gene matches: 16. The CDR3 is CASSPPDRVRGDNYGYTF. CDR3 nucleotide sequence: TGTGCCAGCAGCCCCCCCGACAGGGTGAGAGGGGATAACTATGGCTACACCTTC. Based on the CDR3 plus reference TRBV9 and TRBJ1-2, the full variable domain is DSGVTQTPKHLITATGQRVTLRCSPRSGDLSVYWYQQSLDQGLQFLIQYYNGEERAKGNILERFSAQQFPDLHSELNLSSLELGDSALYFCASSPPDRVRGDNYGYTFGSGTRLTVV.

The V and J genes are TRBV7-2 and TRBJ1-3, with a weak D call TRBD1 (5 bases). The CDR3 has 15 residues. From germline, CDR1 is SGHTA and CDR2 FQGNSA. Trimming left V 4 bases short and J 0 bases short, with 10 bases between. Written as DNA, the CDR3 is TGTGCCAGCAGCTGGGGACTCCTCTCTGGAAACACCATATATTTT. It codes for CASSWGLLSGNTIYF.

This chain joins TRBV5-6 and TRBJ1-1, with D perhaps TRBD1 (6 bases). This CDR3 has 13 amino acids. Germline loops: CDR1 SGHDT, CDR2 YYEEEE. V gave up 3 bases and J gave up 4 bases, with 10 bases separating them. CDR3 nucleotide sequence: TGTGCCAGCAGCTGGGGAGGGGGCACTGAAGCTTTCTTT. Translation gives CASSWGGGTEAFF.

This chain joins TRBV28 and TRBJ1-3; D perhaps matches TRBD1 (5 bases). The CDR3 contains 15 residues. V dropped 3 bases and J dropped 4 bases, with 13 bases sitting between them. The germline gives CDR1 MDHEN, CDR2 SYDVKM. This chain's CDR3 is CASSFSGAAGNTIYF. As DNA, the CDR3 is TGTGCCAGCAGTTTTTCCGGGGCCGCGGGAAACACCATATATTTT. Full variable domain (remainder filled in from reference TRBV28 and TRBJ1-3): DVKVTQSSRYLVKRTGEKVFLECVQDMDHENMFWYRQDPGLGLRLIYFSYDVKMKEKGDIPEGYSVSREKKERFSLILESASTNQTSMYLCASSFSGAAGNTIYFGEGSWLTVV.

Notes on this clone: The sample holds other DNA sequences that translate to the same CDR3. The chain couples TRBV5-1 to TRBJ1-4, with TRBD1 as a possible D gene (6 bases). The V gene's germline CDR1 is SGHRS and CDR2 YFSETQ. The CDR3 consists of 14 residues. V lost 2 bases to trimming and J lost 7 bases, with 12 bases between them. CDR3 sequence reads: CASSLQGRGEKLFF. CDR3 coding DNA: TGCGCCAGCAGCTTACAGGGACGGGGTGAAAAACTGTTTTTT.